Listed below are T cell receptor beta chains from one sample, sequenced in a study of blood T cell repertoires in COVID-19. Here immunoSEQ multiplex PCR was the method, and the copy in TCRdb shows in-frame clones only, minus some. The table records about 260,000 clones, roughly 87% of them present only once. Sequenced: peripheral blood. Receptors were obtained from a woman aged 45-65 years who had recovered from COVID-19. The CDR3 runs from the conserved cysteine through the conserved F or W. Fields, in order: D gene, J gene, clone size, V gene, CDR3 protein, CDR3 DNA. The D gene is left open where the match is weak. Rows may omit the clone size; those that give it use once, few, many or a size class.

.	TRBJ1-5	.	TRBV9	CASSRGGNQPQHF	TGTGCCAGCAGCCGCGGGGGGAATCAGCCCCAGCATTTT
TRBD2	TRBJ2-4	.	TRBV27	CASSPTSGINIQYF	TGTGCCAGCAGTCCTACTAGCGGGATAAACATTCAGTACTTC
.	TRBJ2-7	.	TRBV18	CASSQRTDNEQYF	TGTGCCAGCTCACAGCGGACAGATAACGAGCAGTACTTC
TRBD2	TRBJ2-3	.	TRBV9	CASSIASGGTTDTQYF	TGTGCCAGCAGCATCGCTAGCGGGGGAACCACAGATACGCAGTATTTT
.	TRBJ2-7	.	TRBV7-2	CASSFRTLYEQYF	TGTGCCAGCAGCTTCCGGACACTCTACGAGCAGTACTTC
TRBD1	TRBJ1-2	.	TRBV28	CASSGWTGAYGYTF	TGTGCCAGCAGTGGCTGGACAGGGGCCTATGGCTACACCTTC
.	TRBJ2-3	few	TRBV5-1	CASRGPLDIRDTQYF	TGCGCCAGCAGGGGTCCCCTCGACATTCGGGATACGCAGTATTTT
TRBD2	TRBJ2-2	.	TRBV2	CASSEDRGLAGELFF	TGTGCCAGCAGTGAAGATAGGGGACTAGCCGGGGAGCTGTTTTTT
.	TRBJ1-2	.	TRBV6-5	CASIIQNNYGYTF	TGTGCCAGCATTATACAGAACAACTATGGCTACACCTTC
TRBD1	TRBJ1-6	once	TRBV6-5	CASSYGGTGGSPLHF	TGTGCCAGCAGTTACGGGGGAACAGGGGGTTCACCCCTCCACTTT
.	TRBJ2-7	.	TRBV6-8	CASTSPKEGSSYEQYF	TGTGCCAGCACCAGTCCTAAGGAGGGCAGCTCCTACGAGCAGTACTTC
TRBD1	TRBJ1-1	.	TRBV5-1	CASSFGQAGTEAFF	TGCGCCAGCAGCTTTGGACAGGCGGGCACTGAAGCTTTCTTT
TRBD1	TRBJ2-5	.	TRBV29-1	CSVAIAGTAQETQYF	TGCAGCGTTGCAATAGCCGGGACAGCCCAAGAGACCCAGTACTTC
TRBD1	TRBJ2-1	.	TRBV11-2	CASSVQGGSYNEQFF	TGTGCCAGCAGCGTACAGGGGGGCTCCTACAATGAGCAGTTCTTC
TRBD2	TRBJ2-5	.	TRBV30	CAWTAGTSLYQETQYF	TGTGCCTGGACCGCCGGGACTAGCCTGTACCAAGAGACCCAGTACTTC
TRBD2	TRBJ2-1	.	TRBV27	CASSRGGLSYNEQFF	TGTGCCAGCAGTCGGGGGGGGCTCTCCTACAATGAGCAGTTCTTC
.	TRBJ1-1	.	TRBV11-3	CASSLGPSTEAFF	TGTGCCAGCAGCTTAGGGCCCAGCACTGAAGCTTTCTTT
.	TRBJ1-3	.	TRBV3-1/TRBV3-2	CASSQDPGTTHSGNTIYF	TGTGCCAGCAGCCAAGATCCCGGGACAACTCACTCTGGAAACACCATATATTTT
.	TRBJ1-1	few	TRBV9	CASSEGGNTEAFF	TGTGCCAGCAGCGAAGGGGGGAACACTGAAGCTTTCTTT
.	TRBJ2-1	.	TRBV7-3	CASSHGQYNEQFF	TGTGCCAGCAGCCATGGACAGTACAATGAGCAGTTCTTC
.	TRBJ2-5	.	TRBV6-2/TRBV6-3	CASSRRTEETQYF	TGTGCCAGCAGCCGAAGGACTGAAGAGACCCAGTACTTC
.	TRBJ2-7	.	TRBV5-1	CASSFIPGTGYEQYF	TGCGCCAGCAGCTTTATACCGGGAACTGGTTACGAGCAGTACTTC
TRBD1	TRBJ2-2	.	TRBV9	CASSVETGGKTGELFF	TGTGCCAGCAGCGTAGAGACAGGGGGTAAAACCGGGGAGCTGTTTTTT
.	TRBJ1-2	.	TRBV19	CASIPAGIDYGYTF	TGTGCCAGTATACCCGCCGGGATCGACTATGGCTACACCTTC
.	TRBJ1-1	.	TRBV25-1	CASSEPGKNTEAFF	TGTGCCAGCAGTGAACCGGGAAAGAACACTGAAGCTTTCTTT
.	TRBJ1-1	.	TRBV19	CATSPWAVMNTEAFF	TGTGCCACCTCACCCTGGGCTGTAATGAACACTGAAGCTTTCTTT
.	TRBJ1-5	few	TRBV6-2/TRBV6-3	CASSYEALKYQPQHF	TGTGCCAGCAGTTACGAAGCCCTAAAATATCAGCCCCAGCATTTT
.	TRBJ2-1	.	TRBV5-8	CASSLVRGSGEQFF	TGTGCCAGCAGCTTGGTCCGGGGAAGTGGTGAGCAGTTCTTC
TRBD1	TRBJ1-6	.	TRBV28	CASSSPSQGTASPLHF	TGTGCCAGCAGTTCACCTTCACAGGGGACGGCTTCACCCCTCCACTTT
.	TRBJ1-3	.	TRBV20-1	CSADSGNTIYF	TGCAGTGCGGACAGTGGAAACACCATATATTTT
TRBD1	TRBJ1-5	.	TRBV28	CASTGTGQGIDSNQPQHF	TGTGCCAGCACTGGAACAGGACAGGGGATAGATAGCAATCAGCCCCAGCATTTT
TRBD1	TRBJ2-5	.	TRBV6-2/TRBV6-3	CASSRATFTGGETQYF	TGTGCCAGCAGCCGGGCCACGTTCACAGGGGGAGAGACCCAGTACTTC
TRBD2	TRBJ2-5	.	TRBV11-2	CASSVGTIGETQYF	TGTGCCAGCAGCGTCGGGACTATCGGAGAGACCCAGTACTTC
.	TRBJ1-5	.	TRBV27	CASSLSSQQPQHF	TGTGCCAGCAGTTTATCGTCCCAACAGCCCCAGCATTTT
.	TRBJ2-1	.	TRBV15	CATSRDRGTYYNEQFF	TGTGCCACCAGCAGAGATCGAGGGACTTATTACAATGAGCAGTTCTTC
.	TRBJ2-5	.	TRBV11-2	CASSLNSQETQYF	TGTGCCAGCAGCTTAAACAGCCAAGAGACCCAGTACTTC
TRBD1	TRBJ1-5	.	TRBV2	CASTGGVGQPQHF	TGTGCCAGCACAGGGGGCGTGGGCCAGCCCCAGCATTTT
TRBD1	TRBJ1-1	.	TRBV18	CASSGQVNTEAFF	TGTGCCAGCTCGGGACAGGTGAACACTGAAGCTTTCTTT
TRBD2	TRBJ2-5	.	TRBV6-2/TRBV6-3	CASSMTSGGPGAQYF	TGTGCCAGCAGTATGACTAGCGGGGGGCCAGGGGCCCAGTACTTC
.	TRBJ1-3	.	TRBV14	CASSQVTHYSGNTIYF	TGTGCCAGCAGCCAAGTCACTCATTACTCTGGAAACACCATATATTTT
TRBD1	TRBJ1-2	.	TRBV6-5	CAINSDRGPYGYTF	TGTGCCATCAACTCGGACAGGGGCCCTTATGGCTACACCTTC
.	TRBJ1-1	.	TRBV28	CASRSPSPREAFF	TGTGCCAGCCGTAGCCCGTCCCCGCGTGAAGCTTTCTTT
.	TRBJ1-6	few	TRBV2	CASKPQGDYNSPLHF	TGTGCCAGCAAGCCACAGGGAGACTATAATTCACCCCTCCACTTT
.	TRBJ1-6	.	TRBV20-1	CSASLRGLNSPLHF	TGCAGTGCGAGTCTCAGGGGCCTAAATTCACCCCTCCACTTT
.	TRBJ1-5	.	TRBV2	CASSQYASNQPQHF	TGTGCCAGCAGTCAGTATGCCTCGAATCAGCCCCAGCATTTT
.	TRBJ2-3	.	TRBV15	CATSRDRGSTDTQYF	TGTGCCACCAGCAGAGATAGGGGCAGCACAGATACGCAGTATTTT
TRBD1	TRBJ1-2	.	TRBV28	CASLTPGTGINYGYTF	TGTGCCAGCCTCACGCCCGGGACAGGGATTAACTATGGCTACACCTTC
.	TRBJ1-1	.	TRBV6-5	CASSSPRGGSTEAFF	TGTGCCAGCAGTTCCCCCCGGGGGGGAAGCACTGAAGCTTTCTTT
.	TRBJ2-5	.	TRBV25-1	CASSDPRQKQETQYF	TGTGCCAGCAGTGACCCAAGACAGAAACAAGAGACCCAGTACTTC
TRBD2	TRBJ2-3	.	TRBV30	CAWSGVSGGEADTQYF	TGTGCCTGGAGTGGGGTTAGCGGGGGGGAGGCAGATACGCAGTATTTT
TRBD2	TRBJ2-1	.	TRBV7-8	CASSLSGRAYNEQFF	TGTGCCAGCAGCTTAAGCGGGAGGGCATACAATGAGCAGTTCTTC
.	TRBJ2-2	.	TRBV2	CASIAGSPTTGELFF	TGTGCCAGCATCGCCGGGTCCCCGACCACCGGGGAGCTGTTTTTT
.	TRBJ2-5	.	TRBV7-9	CASSLDGHGETQYF	TGTGCCAGCAGCTTAGACGGCCACGGGGAGACCCAGTACTTC
.	TRBJ2-1	.	TRBV7-9	CASSLVGTPPGNEQFF	TGTGCCAGCAGCTTAGTTGGGACACCCCCGGGCAATGAGCAGTTCTTC
TRBD2	TRBJ2-1	.	TRBV28	CATRTSAYNEQFF	TGTGCCACCCGAACTAGCGCCTACAATGAGCAGTTCTTC
.	TRBJ1-1	.	TRBV19	CASSIRGSPGMNTEAFF	TGTGCCAGTAGTATACGGGGGTCGCCAGGAATGAACACTGAAGCTTTCTTT
.	TRBJ2-5	.	TRBV6-6	CASSYSSLRGETQYF	TGTGCCAGCAGTTACTCAAGTCTCCGAGGGGAGACCCAGTACTTC
.	TRBJ2-3	once	TRBV5-4	CASSQKQGDTQYF	TGTGCCAGCAGCCAGAAACAGGGAGATACGCAGTATTTT
.	TRBJ1-2	.	TRBV4-1	CASSQDRSPYGYTF	TGCGCCAGCAGCCAAGATCGGTCGCCCTATGGCTACACCTTC
.	TRBJ2-6	.	TRBV5-6	CASSLGGLGPGANVLTF	TGTGCCAGCAGCTTGGGGGGACTCGGGCCCGGGGCCAACGTCCTGACTTTC